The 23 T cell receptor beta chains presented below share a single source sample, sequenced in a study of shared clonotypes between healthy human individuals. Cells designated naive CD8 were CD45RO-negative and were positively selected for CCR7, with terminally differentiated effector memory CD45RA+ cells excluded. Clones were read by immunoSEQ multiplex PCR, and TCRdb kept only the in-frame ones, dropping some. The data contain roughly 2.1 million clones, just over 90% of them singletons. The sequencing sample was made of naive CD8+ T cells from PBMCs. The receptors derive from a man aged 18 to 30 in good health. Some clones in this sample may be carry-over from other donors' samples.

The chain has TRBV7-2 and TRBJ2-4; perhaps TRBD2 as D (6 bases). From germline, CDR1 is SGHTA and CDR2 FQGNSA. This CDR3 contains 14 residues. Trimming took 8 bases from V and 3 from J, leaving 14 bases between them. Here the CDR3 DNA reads TGTGCCAGCGCGAGGAGGGATGGCAAAAACATTCAGTACTTC. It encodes CASARRDGKNIQYF.

CDR3: CASSQGQGSGETQYF. The DNA for the CDR3 is TGCGCCAGCAGCCAGGGACAGGGGTCCGGGGAGACCCAGTACTTC. This chain links TRBV4-3 with TRBJ2-5; TRBD1 aligns across 10 bases. J was trimmed by 5 bases and V by 3 bases; bases with no gene match: 6. The CDR3 consists of 15 residues. From germline, CDR1 is LGHNA and CDR2 YSLEER.

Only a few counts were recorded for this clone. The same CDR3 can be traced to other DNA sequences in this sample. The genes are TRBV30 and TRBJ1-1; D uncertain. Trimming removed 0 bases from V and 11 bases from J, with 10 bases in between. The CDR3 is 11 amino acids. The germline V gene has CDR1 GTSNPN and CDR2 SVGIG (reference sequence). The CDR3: CAWSVGIEAFF. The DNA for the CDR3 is TGTGCCTGGAGTGTAGGAATCGAGGCTTTCTTT.

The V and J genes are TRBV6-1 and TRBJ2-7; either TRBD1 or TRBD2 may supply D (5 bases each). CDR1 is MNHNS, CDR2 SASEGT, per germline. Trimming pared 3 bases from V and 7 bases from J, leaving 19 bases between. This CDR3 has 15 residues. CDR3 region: CASSDPRGGWGEQYF. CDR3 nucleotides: TGTGCCAGCAGTGACCCCAGAGGCGGTTGGGGGGAGCAGTACTTC.

In nucleotides, the CDR3 is TGCGCCAGCAGTGGTGTTTTGGGACAGGGGAAGGGATCTAGCACAGATACGCAGTATTTT. This gives the protein CASSGVLGQGKGSSTDTQYF. The chain uses TRBV10-1 and TRBJ2-3, with 10 bases identical to TRBD1. The J segment lost 0 bases and the V segment lost 4 bases, leaving 16 bases of the junction unmatched. Germline V gives CDR1 WNHNN, CDR2 SYGVQD (reference sequence). This CDR3 has 20 residues.

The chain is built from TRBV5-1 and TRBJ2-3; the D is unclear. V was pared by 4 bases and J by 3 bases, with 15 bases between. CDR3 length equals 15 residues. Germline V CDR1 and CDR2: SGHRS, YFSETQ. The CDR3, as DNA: TGCGCCAGCAGCCAATGGACCCCGACGACAGATACGCAGTATTTT. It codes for CASSQWTPTTDTQYF.

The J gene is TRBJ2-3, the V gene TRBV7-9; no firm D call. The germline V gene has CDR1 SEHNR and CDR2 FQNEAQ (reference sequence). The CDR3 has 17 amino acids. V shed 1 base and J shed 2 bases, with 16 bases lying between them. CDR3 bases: TGTGCCAGCAGCTTAGTCAGTCCGCTACCCGCCACAGATACGCAGTATTTT. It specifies CASSLVSPLPATDTQYF.

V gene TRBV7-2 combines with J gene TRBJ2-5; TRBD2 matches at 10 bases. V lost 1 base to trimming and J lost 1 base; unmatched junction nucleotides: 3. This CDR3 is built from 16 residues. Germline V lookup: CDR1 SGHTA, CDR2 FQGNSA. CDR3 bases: TGTGCCAGCAGCTTAGAAGGACTAGCGGTCCAAGAGACCCAGTACTTC. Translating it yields CASSLEGLAVQETQYF. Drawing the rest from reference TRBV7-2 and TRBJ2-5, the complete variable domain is GAGVSQSPSNKVTEKGKDVELRCDPISGHTALYWYRQSLGQGLEFLIYFQGNSAPDKSGLPSDRFSAERTGGSVSTLTIQRTQQEDSAVYLCASSLEGLAVQETQYFGPGTRLLVL.

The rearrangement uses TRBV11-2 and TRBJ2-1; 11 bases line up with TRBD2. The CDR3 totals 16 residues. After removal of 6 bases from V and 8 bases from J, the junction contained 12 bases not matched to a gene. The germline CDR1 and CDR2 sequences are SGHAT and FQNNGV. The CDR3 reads CASSSFTSGRIYEQFF. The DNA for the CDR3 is TGTGCCAGCAGTTCTTTCACTAGCGGGAGAATCTATGAGCAGTTCTTC. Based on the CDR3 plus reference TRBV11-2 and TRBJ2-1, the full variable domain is EAGVAQSPRYKIIEKRQSVAFWCNPISGHATLYWYQQILGQGPKLLIQFQNNGVVDDSQLPKDRFSAERLKGVDSTLKIQPAKLEDSAVYLCASSSFTSGRIYEQFFGPGTRLTVL.

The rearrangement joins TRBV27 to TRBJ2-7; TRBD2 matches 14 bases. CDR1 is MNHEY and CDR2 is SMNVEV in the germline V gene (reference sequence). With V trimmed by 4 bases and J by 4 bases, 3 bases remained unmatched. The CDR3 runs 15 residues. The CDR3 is CASSSGTSGGYEQYF. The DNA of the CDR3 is TGTGCCAGCAGTTCCGGGACTAGCGGGGGTTACGAGCAGTACTTC.

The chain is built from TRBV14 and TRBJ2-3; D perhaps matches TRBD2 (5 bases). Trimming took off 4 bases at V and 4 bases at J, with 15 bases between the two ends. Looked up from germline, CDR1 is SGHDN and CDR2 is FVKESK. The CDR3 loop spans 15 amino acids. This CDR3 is CASSRRGSRADTQYF. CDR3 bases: TGTGCCAGCAGCCGACGGGGATCAAGGGCAGATACGCAGTATTTT.

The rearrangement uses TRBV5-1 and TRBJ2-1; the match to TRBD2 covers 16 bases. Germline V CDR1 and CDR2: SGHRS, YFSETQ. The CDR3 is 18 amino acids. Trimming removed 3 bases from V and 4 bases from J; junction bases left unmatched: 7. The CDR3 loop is CASSWGLAGGIGYNEQFF. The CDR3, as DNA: TGCGCCAGCAGCTGGGGACTAGCGGGAGGGATCGGTTACAATGAGCAGTTCTTC. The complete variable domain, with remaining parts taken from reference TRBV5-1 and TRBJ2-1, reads KAGVTQTPRYLIKTRGQQVTLSCSPISGHRSVSWYQQTPGQGLQFLFEYFSETQRNKGNFPGRFSGRQFSNSRSEMNVSTLELGDSALYLCASSWGLAGGIGYNEQFFGPGTRLTVL.

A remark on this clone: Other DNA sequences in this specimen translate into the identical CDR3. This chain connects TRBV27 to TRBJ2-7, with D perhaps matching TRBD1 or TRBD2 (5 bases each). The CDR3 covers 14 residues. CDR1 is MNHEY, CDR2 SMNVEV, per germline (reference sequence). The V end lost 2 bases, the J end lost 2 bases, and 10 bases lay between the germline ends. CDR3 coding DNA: TGTGCCAGCAGTTTAGGGGGACGCGCCTACGAGCAGTACTTC. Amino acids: CASSLGGRAYEQYF.

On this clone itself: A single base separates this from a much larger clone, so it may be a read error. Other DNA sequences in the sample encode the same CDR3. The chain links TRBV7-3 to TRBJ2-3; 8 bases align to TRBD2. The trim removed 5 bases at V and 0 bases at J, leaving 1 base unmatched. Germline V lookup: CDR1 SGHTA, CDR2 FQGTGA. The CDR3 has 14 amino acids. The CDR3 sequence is CASSPSGSTDTQYF. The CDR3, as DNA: TGTGCCAGCAGCCCTAGCGGGAGCACAGATACGCAGTATTTT.

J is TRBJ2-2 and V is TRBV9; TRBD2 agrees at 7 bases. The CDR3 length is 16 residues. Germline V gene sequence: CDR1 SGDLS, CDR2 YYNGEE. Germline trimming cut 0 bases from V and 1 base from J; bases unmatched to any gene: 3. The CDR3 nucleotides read TGTGCCAGCAGCGTAGGAAGCGGGAAGAACACCGGGGAGCTGTTTTTT. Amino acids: CASSVGSGKNTGELFF.

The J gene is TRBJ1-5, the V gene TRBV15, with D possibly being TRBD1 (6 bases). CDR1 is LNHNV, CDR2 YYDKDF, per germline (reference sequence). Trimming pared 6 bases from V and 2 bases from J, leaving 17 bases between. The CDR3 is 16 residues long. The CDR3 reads CATSSWEGGGNQPQHF. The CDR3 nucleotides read TGTGCCACCAGTTCATGGGAGGGGGGTGGCAATCAGCCCCAGCATTTT.

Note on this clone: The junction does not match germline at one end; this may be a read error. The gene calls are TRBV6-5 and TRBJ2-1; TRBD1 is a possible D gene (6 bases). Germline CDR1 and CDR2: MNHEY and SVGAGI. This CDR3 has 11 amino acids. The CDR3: CASIYREFEFF. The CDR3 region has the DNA TGTGCCAGCATTTACAGGGAGTTTGAGTTCTTC.

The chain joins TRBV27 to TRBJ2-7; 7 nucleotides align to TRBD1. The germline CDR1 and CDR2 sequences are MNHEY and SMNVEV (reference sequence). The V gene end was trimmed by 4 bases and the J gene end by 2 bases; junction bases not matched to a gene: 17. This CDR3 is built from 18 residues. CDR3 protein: CASSWLGFGDTGAYEQYF. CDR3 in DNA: TGTGCCAGCAGTTGGCTCGGATTTGGGGACACAGGGGCCTACGAGCAGTACTTC.

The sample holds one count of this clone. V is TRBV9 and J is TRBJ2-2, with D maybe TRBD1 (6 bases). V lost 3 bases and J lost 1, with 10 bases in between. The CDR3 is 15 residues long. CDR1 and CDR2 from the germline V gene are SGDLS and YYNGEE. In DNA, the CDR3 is TGTGCCAGCAGCGCCCGGACAGAGAACACCGGGGAGCTGTTTTTT. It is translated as CASSARTENTGELFF. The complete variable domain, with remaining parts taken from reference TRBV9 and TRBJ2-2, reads DSGVTQTPKHLITATGQRVTLRCSPRSGDLSVYWYQQSLDQGLQFLIQYYNGEERAKGNILERFSAQQFPDLHSELNLSSLELGDSALYFCASSARTENTGELFFGEGSRLTVL.

CDR3 loop: CASSLWLAGGPYNEQFF. DNA for the CDR3: TGTGCCAGCAGTTTATGGCTAGCGGGAGGGCCTTACAATGAGCAGTTCTTC. The genes are TRBV27 and TRBJ2-1, with 12 positions matching TRBD2. Germline CDR1 reads MNHEY; CDR2 reads SMNVEV (reference sequence). V shed 1 base and J 4 bases; nucleotides not matched to a gene: 5. CDR3 length: 17 residues.

CDR3 bases: TGTGCCAGTAGTATTATCGGGACCGAAAACTATAGCAATCAGCCCCAGCATTTT. Translation gives CASSIIGTENYSNQPQHF. This chain links TRBV19 with TRBJ1-5; possibly TRBD1 for D (5 bases). CDR1 LNHDA and CDR2 SQIVND come from the germline V gene (reference sequence). This CDR3 is 18 amino acids long. The ends were cut back, 3 bases at V and 0 bases at J, with 18 bases in the middle. Complete variable domain (other parts from reference TRBV19 and TRBJ1-5): DGGITQSPKYLFRKEGQNVTLSCEQNLNHDAMYWYRQDPGQGLRLIYYSQIVNDFQKGDIAEGYSVSREKKESFPLTVTSAQKNPTAFYLCASSIIGTENYSNQPQHFGDGTRLSIL.

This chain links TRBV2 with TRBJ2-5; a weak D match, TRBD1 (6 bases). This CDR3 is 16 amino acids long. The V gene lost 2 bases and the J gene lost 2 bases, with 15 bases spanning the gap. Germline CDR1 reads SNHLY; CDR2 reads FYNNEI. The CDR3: CASSESLTDRQETQYF. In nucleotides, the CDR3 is TGTGCCAGCAGTGAATCCCTCACGGACAGACAAGAGACCCAGTACTTC.

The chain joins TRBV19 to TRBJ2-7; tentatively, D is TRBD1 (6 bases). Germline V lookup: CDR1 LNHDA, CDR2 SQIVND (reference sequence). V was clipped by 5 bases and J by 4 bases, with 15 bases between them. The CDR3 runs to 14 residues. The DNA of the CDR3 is TGTGCCAGTAGTCCCGGACAGTCTGGGTACGAGCAGTACTTC. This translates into CASSPGQSGYEQYF.